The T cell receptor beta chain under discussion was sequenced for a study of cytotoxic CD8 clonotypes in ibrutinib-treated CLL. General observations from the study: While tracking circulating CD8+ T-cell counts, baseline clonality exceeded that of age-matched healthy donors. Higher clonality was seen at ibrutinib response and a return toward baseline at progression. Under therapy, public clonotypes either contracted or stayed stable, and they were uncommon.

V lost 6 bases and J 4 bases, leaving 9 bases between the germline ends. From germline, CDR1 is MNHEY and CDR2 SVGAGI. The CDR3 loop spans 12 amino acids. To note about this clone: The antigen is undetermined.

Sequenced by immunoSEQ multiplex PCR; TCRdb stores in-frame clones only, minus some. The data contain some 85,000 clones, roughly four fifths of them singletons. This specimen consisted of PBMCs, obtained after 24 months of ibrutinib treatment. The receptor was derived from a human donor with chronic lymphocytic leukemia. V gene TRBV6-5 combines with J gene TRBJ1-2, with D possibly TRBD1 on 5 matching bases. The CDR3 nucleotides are TGTGCCAGCAGCGACAGCCTCTATGGCTACACCTTC. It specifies CASSDSLYGYTF.